This T cell receptor beta chain appears in the sequencing data of a study of neurological immune-mediated disorders. Overall study: A relapsing-remitting course was seen in about 90% of the roughly 35 multiple sclerosis patients and a secondary progressive course in 3. Points from the study as a whole: Private repertoires in all groups were suggested by the finding that expanded clones across subjects shared no CDR3 amino acid sequences. It was HTLV-1-associated myelopathy that showed the most TCR clonal expansion, while multiple sclerosis showed the least, falling below healthy controls.

This clonotype was observed many times. Its antigen is undetermined. The CDR3 is 13 residues long. Germline CDR1 is DFQATT and CDR2 is SNEGSKA (reference sequence). Trimming cost V 6 bases and J 3 bases; bases outside gene matches: 6. Synthesis of cDNA used 5'RACE (with 10-nucleotide random UMIs). TCRdb reprocessed the 5' RACE reads with MiXCR, giving one entry per CDR3 protein. This table has under 70,000 distinct CDR3 sequences, around 5% appearing once. The sequence was collected from a woman aged 25-40 years with multiple sclerosis. Material for sequencing was PBMCs. This chain joins TRBV20-1 and TRBJ2-7, with TRBD1 matching 9 bases. CDR3 protein: CSARGQGDYEQYF. In DNA, the CDR3 is TGCAGTGCCCGGGGACAGGGCGACTACGAGCAGTACTTC.